The T cell receptor beta chain described here comes from a study of blood T cell repertoires in COVID-19. Study context: Material from acute and convalescent COVID-19 was sourced from the United States, Italy and Spain. PBMCs, B-cell-depleted T cells, or T cells provided the cDNA or gDNA that made up the material.

Generated by immunoSEQ multiplex PCR, the TCRdb table keeps only in-frame clones and is missing some. There are 400,000 or so clones in the sample; over 75% occur only once, and approximately 1.9% lies in the top ten. Participants, about 18 to 90 years old, spanned around 25 US areas. The CDR3 runs to 13 residues. Germline CDR1 and CDR2: SGDLS and YYNGEE. V gave up 2 bases and J gave up 3 bases, with 8 bases separating them. The TCR was taken from a man in his forties in a cohort exposed to, infected with or recovered from COVID-19 (not recorded which). The specimen was PBMCs or T cells enriched from blood (not recorded which). This sequence joins TRBV9 and TRBJ1-2; D gene unclear. The CDR3 coding sequence is TGTGCCAGCAGCGTGGAGGAATACTATGGCTACACCTTC. It encodes CASSVEEYYGYTF.